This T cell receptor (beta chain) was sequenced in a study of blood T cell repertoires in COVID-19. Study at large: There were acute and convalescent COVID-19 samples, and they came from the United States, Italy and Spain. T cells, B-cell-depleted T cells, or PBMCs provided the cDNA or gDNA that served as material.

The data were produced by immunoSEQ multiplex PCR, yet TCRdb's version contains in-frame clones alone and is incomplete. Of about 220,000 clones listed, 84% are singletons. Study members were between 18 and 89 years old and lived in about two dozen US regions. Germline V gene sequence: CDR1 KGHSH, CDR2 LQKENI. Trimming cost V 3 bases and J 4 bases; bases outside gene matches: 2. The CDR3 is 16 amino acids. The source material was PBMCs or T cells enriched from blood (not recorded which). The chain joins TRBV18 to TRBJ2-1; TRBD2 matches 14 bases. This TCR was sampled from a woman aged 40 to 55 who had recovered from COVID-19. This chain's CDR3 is CASSPGTSGSYNEQFF. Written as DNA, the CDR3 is TGTGCCAGCTCACCGGGGACTAGCGGGAGTTACAATGAGCAGTTCTTC.